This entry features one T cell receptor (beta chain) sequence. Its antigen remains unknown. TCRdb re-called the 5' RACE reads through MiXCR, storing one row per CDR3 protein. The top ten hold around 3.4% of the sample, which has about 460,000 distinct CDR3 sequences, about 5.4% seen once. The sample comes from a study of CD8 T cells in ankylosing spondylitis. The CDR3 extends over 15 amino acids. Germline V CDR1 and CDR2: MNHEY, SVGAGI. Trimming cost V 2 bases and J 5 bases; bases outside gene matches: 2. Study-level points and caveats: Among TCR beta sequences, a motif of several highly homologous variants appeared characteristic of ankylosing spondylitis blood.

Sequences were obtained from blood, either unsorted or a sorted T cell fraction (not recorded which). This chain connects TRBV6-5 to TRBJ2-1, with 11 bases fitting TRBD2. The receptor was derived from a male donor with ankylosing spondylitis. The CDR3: CASSYIAGGDNEQFF. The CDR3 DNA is TGTGCCAGCAGTTACATAGCGGGAGGGGACAATGAGCAGTTCTTC.